Listed below are T cell receptor beta chains from one sample, sequenced in a study of Ad26.COV2.S vaccination and SARS-CoV-2 variants. The repertoire was sequenced with immunoSEQ multiplex PCR; TCRdb's copy has only in-frame clones and lacks some. The sample gives around 250,000 clones, about 83% of which show up once; 2.5% to 3.5% is in the top ten. This sample comprised peripheral blood, obtained in a trial of Ad26.COV2.S vaccine versus placebo. Receptor source: a person between 18 and 59 years old who received the Ad26.COV2.S COVID-19 vaccine or a placebo. Both conserved end residues are trimmed from each CDR3. Size is omitted from some rows. Given values are once, few, many or a class for expanded clones.

V gene	CDR3 length	clone size	J gene	CDR3 protein
TRBV19	13	.	TRBJ1-5	ASSIGTGYNQPQH
TRBV21-1	14	.	TRBJ2-3	ASSPVWRPCTDTQY
TRBV30	10	.	TRBJ2-1	AWSVTSHEQF
TRBV7-2	13	.	TRBJ2-7	ASSPGQGGFHEQY
TRBV18	13	once	TRBJ2-3	ASSPLAGSTDTQY
TRBV11-2	15	few	TRBJ2-2	ASSFGTSGANTGELF
TRBV19	10	.	TRBJ2-7	ASSIGSLEQY
TRBV3-1/TRBV3-2	12	.	TRBJ1-3	ASSPGPSGNTIY
TRBV24-1	17	.	TRBJ2-5	ATSGDPQRGKPYQETQY
TRBV9	13	once	TRBJ1-6	ASSSTGTGDSPLH
TRBV3-1/TRBV3-2	13	.	TRBJ1-2	ASSQGSLWRYGYT
TRBV10-3	14	.	TRBJ2-4	AISEPRSGGEDIQY
TRBV19	11	.	TRBJ1-2	ASTGALGYGYT
TRBV11-2	12	.	TRBJ2-3	ASSLDLVGDTQY
TRBV7-2	9	.	TRBJ1-2	ASGQGYGYT
TRBV29-1	13	many	TRBJ1-5	SVGDGVLGNQPQH
TRBV11-2	12	.	TRBJ1-5	ASSLWGGNQPQH
TRBV15	14	.	TRBJ2-4	ATSSAPERVKNIQY
TRBV18	13	.	TRBJ2-1	ASSFGLASYNEQF
TRBV7-9	10	.	TRBJ2-1	ASSLMSGEQF
TRBV7-2	11	.	TRBJ1-4	ASSLSFPEILF
TRBV7-7	13	many	TRBJ2-1	ASSRTSGGYNEQF
TRBV18	14	.	TRBJ2-7	ASSPPQGRGHGEQY
TRBV5-1	13	.	TRBJ2-1	ASSFPPGQLGEQF
TRBV7-8	14	.	TRBJ2-2	ASSLGLAGANGELF
TRBV5-6	9	.	TRBJ2-3	ASSLEDTQY
TRBV3-1/TRBV3-2	13	.	TRBJ2-3	ASSQAWRGTDTQY
TRBV7-8	15	.	TRBJ1-4	ASSIGWSGTPLEKLF
TRBV5-6	13	.	TRBJ1-1	ASSNGQPMNTEAF
TRBV29-1	10	.	TRBJ2-7	SVGGTSYEQY
TRBV5-1	13	once	TRBJ2-1	ASSFMGAAGGEQF
TRBV4-3	13	.	TRBJ1-2	ASSQRGAVFYGYT
TRBV19	13	few	TRBJ2-3	ASSTLASGTDTQY
TRBV6-2/TRBV6-3	14	.	TRBJ2-1	ASSGRTSGTPWFRF
TRBV10-2	13	once	TRBJ1-5	ASRDRGGRSQPQH
TRBV7-9	12	.	TRBJ2-2	ASSNGANTGELF
TRBV18	14	.	TRBJ2-1	ASSNQGLARGNEQF
TRBV7-9	13	.	TRBJ2-3	ASSPIAGNTDTQY
TRBV7-2	12	.	TRBJ2-5	ASSLGGQGAPRY
TRBV7-9	12	.	TRBJ2-3	ASSFSGSTDTQY
TRBV18	14	.	TRBJ2-7	ASSPLAGTSSYEQY
TRBV6-5	12	.	TRBJ2-2	ASIPGGGTGELF
TRBV2	12	.	TRBJ2-2	ASSVSSNTGELF
TRBV24-1	11	.	TRBJ2-3	ATSDNQADTQY
TRBV2	13	.	TRBJ2-3	ASRRGAKSTDTQY
TRBV14	11	few	TRBJ2-7	ASSQVIGGEQY
TRBV6-5	10	.	TRBJ1-1	ASSLDRGEAF
TRBV9	11	.	TRBJ2-1	ASSGGEYNEQF
TRBV19	13	.	TRBJ1-2	ASSNRGGAGYGYT
TRBV6-5	11	few	TRBJ1-5	ASSYGETQPQH
TRBV7-2	14	.	TRBJ2-5	ASSLTSGGAMETQY
TRBV7-3	11	.	TRBJ2-1	ASRASGGHEQF
TRBV6-5	13	.	TRBJ1-2	ASRPKQGGDYGYT
TRBV6-5	12	.	TRBJ2-5	ASTGGGLKETQY
TRBV19	14	.	TRBJ1-4	ASSLRTAATNEKLF